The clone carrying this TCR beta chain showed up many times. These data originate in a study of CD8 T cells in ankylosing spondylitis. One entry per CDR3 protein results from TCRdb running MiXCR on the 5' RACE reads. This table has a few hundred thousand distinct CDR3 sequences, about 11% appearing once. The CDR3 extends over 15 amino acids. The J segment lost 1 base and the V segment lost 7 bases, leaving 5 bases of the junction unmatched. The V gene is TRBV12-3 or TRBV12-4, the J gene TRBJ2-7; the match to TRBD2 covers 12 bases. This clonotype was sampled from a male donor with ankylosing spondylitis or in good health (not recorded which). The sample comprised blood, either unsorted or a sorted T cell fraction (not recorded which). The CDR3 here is CASTPTSGSSYEQYF. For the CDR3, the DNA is TGTGCCAGCACCCCGACTAGCGGGAGTTCCTACGAGCAGTACTTC.